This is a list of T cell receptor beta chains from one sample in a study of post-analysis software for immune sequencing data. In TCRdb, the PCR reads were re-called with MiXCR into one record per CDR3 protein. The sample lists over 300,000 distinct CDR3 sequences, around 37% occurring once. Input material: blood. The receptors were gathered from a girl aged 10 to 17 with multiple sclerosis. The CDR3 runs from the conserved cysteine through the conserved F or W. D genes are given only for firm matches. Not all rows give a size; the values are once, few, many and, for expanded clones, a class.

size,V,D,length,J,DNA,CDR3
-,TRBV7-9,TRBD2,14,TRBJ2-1,TGTGCCAGCAGTCTAGCGGGGGACCCGGGTGAGCAGTTCTTC,CASSLAGDPGEQFF
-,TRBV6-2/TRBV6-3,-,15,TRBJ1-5,TGTGCCAGCAGTTACACCGTAGGGTTCAATCAGCCCCAGCATTTT,CASSYTVGFNQPQHF
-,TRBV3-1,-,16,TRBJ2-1,TGTGCCAGCAGCCAAGGAACTACACTCGGGAGCAATGAGCAGTTCTTC,CASSQGTTLGSNEQFF
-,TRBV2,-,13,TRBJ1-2,TGTGCCAGCAGCAACAGGGATGACTATGGCTACACCTTC,CASSNRDDYGYTF
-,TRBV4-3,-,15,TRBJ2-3,TGCGCCAGCAGCCAAAGGGCCTCTAGCACAGATACGCAGTATTTT,CASSQRASSTDTQYF
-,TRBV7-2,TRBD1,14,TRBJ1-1,TGTGCCAGCGGATTACAGGGGGGGGACACTGAAGCTTTCTTT,CASGLQGGDTEAFF
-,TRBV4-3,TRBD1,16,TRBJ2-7,TGCGCCAGCAGCCAAGTTTCCGGGACAGGGCTAAACGAGCAGTACTTC,CASSQVSGTGLNEQYF
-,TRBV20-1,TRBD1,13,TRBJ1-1,TGCAGTGCTAGAGAGGGGACAGGGTGGGTAGCTTTCTTT,CSAREGTGWVAFF
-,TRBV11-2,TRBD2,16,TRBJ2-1,TGTGCCAGCAGCATACTACTAGCGGGGGCCTTCGATGAGCAGTTCTTC,CASSILLAGAFDEQFF
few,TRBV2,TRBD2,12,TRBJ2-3,TGTGCCAGCAGTGTGGGGACTAGCCAGCAGTATTTT,CASSVGTSQQYF
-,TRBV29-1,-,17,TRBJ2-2,TGCAGCGTTGAAGACCCAGGGGGGGGATCCGGGCCCGGGGAGCTGTTTTTT,CSVEDPGGGSGPGELFF